The T cell receptor beta chain described here comes from a study of human T cells and chemical hapten exposure. With V trimmed by 1 base and J by 1 base, 8 bases remained unmatched. CDR3 length: 17 amino acids. Time point in this sample: pre-sensitization, week 0. Treatment specified: therapeutic diphenylcyclopropenone sensitization with weekly scalp DPC. TCRdb processed the RACE reads anew with MiXCR; each CDR3 protein has one entry. In the table there are some 360,000 distinct CDR3 sequences, roughly 4.6% of which are singletons. The receptor comes from a woman aged 45 to 65 with alopecia areata. Some clones in this sample may be carry-over from other donors' samples. The chain joins TRBV12-3 or TRBV12-4 to TRBJ1-1; 8 nucleotides line up with TRBD1. The sequences come from whole blood, collected in connection with sensitization to the hapten diphenylcyclopropenone (DPC). Here the CDR3 DNA reads TGTGCCAGCAGTTTAGGTCAGGGGGCCGCTCGGAACACTGAAGCTTTCTTT. Protein product: CASSLGQGAARNTEAFF.